This T cell receptor beta chain was sequenced for a study of T cell responses to AZD1222 COVID-19 vaccine. General study points: Among spike-specific TCRs, nearly half reportedly target unmutated variant regions. Clonal diversity may have been underestimated in mostly white British donors. Baseline testing showed seropositivity in only a handful of AZD1222 recipients.

As concerns this clone: Its antigen is not identified.

The CDR3 totals 17 residues. Trimming cost V 6 bases and J 2 bases, with 19 bases left between them. In germline, CDR1 is SGHVS, CDR2 FQNEAQ. Assay used: immunoSEQ multiplex PCR; TCRdb lists only in-frame clones, some missing. This table holds approximately 96,000 clones, 86% found once. Analysis merged second doses at about 4 or about 12 weeks. The clonotype comes from an adult who received the AZD1222 COVID-19 vaccine. The sample here was peripheral blood, taken 28 days after the second AZD1222 dose. V usage is TRBV7-8 and J usage is TRBJ2-2; maybe TRBD2 (6 bases). This CDR3 reads CASSHRRGGVNTGELFF. CDR3 DNA: TGTGCCAGCAGTCACCGGCGGGGAGGAGTCAACACCGGGGAGCTGTTTTTT.